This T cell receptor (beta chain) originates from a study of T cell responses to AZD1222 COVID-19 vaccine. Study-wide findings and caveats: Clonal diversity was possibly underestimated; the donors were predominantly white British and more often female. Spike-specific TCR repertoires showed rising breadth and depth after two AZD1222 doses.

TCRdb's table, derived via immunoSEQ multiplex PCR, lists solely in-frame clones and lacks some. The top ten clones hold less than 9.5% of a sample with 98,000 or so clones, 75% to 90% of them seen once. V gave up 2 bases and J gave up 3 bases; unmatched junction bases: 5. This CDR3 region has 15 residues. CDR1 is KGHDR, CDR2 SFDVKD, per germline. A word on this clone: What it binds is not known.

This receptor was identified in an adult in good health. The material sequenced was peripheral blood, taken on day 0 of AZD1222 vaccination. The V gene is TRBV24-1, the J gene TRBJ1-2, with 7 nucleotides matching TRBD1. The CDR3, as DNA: TGTGCCACCAGTGATTCCGTAGACAGGGACTATGGCTACACCTTC. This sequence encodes CATSDSVDRDYGYTF.